This T cell receptor (beta chain) was retrieved from a study of blood T cell repertoires in COVID-19. Study summary: Whether acute or convalescent, the COVID-19 samples came from the United States, Italy and Spain.

Data came from immunoSEQ multiplex PCR; TCRdb stores just in-frame clones and leaves some out. The data contain roughly 92,000 clones, around 80% of them singletons. The CDR3 covers 14 residues. V gave up 5 bases and J gave up 4 bases, with 14 bases separating them. Germline V CDR1 and CDR2: MNHEY, SVGAGI. The chain links TRBV6-5 to TRBJ2-5; D might be TRBD2 (6 bases). The clonotype was recovered from a woman older than 75 with active or convalescent COVID-19. The material sequenced was peripheral blood. The CDR3 DNA sequence: TGTGCCAGCAGTCTTCTAGCGAATAGAGAGACCCAGTACTTC. The encoded protein is CASSLLANRETQYF.